This TCR beta chain comes out of a study of siplizumab effects on memory and regulatory T cells. The data were produced by immunoSEQ multiplex PCR, yet TCRdb's version contains in-frame clones alone and is incomplete. The top ten hold approximately 1.2% of the sample, which has 120,000 or so clones, roughly 92% seen once. The CDR3 has 16 amino acids. V shed 6 bases, J shed 5 bases, and the junction held 11 bases outside the gene matches. CDR1 is SNHLY and CDR2 is FYNNEI in the germline V gene. This chain joins TRBV2 and TRBJ2-7; 12 nucleotides align to TRBD1. The TCR sequence derives from a human donor in good health. The source material was CD4+ T cells sorted from blood. CDR3 bases: TGTGCCAGCAGGAGGGTCTTGGGACAGGGGGCCAACGAGCAGTACTTC. Translated: CASRRVLGQGANEQYF.